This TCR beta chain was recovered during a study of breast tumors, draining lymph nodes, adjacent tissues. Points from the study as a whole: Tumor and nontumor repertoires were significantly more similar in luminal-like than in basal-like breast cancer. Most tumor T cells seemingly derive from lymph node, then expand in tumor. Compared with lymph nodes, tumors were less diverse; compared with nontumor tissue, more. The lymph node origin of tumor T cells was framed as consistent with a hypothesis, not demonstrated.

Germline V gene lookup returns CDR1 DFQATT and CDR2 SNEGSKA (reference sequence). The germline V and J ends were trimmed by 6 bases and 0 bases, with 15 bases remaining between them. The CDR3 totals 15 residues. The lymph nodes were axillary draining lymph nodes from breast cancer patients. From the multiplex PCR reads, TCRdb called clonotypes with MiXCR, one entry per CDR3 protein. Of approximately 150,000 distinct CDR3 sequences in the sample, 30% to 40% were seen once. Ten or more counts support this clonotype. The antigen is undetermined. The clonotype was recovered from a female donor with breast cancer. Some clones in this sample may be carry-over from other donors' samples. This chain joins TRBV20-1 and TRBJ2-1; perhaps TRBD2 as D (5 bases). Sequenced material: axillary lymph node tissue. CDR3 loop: CSARAGRSSYNEQFF. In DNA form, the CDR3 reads TGCAGTGCCCGGGCGGGCAGGAGCTCCTACAATGAGCAGTTCTTC.